Below, 17 T cell receptor beta chains from the same sample are listed, as sequenced in a study of breast tumors, draining lymph nodes, adjacent tissues. TCRdb re-analysed the multiplex PCR reads in MiXCR, keeping a single row per CDR3 protein. The sample shows around 290,000 distinct CDR3 sequences, about 33% of them seen only once. Breast cancer patients provided tissue from their axillary draining lymph nodes. The specimen sequenced was axillary lymph node tissue. The receptors come from a female donor with breast cancer. Some clones in this sample may be carry-over from other donors' samples.

The CDR3 sequence: CATSRDRDRAEGTEAFF. DNA for the CDR3: TGTGCCACCAGCAGAGACCGGGACAGGGCTGAGGGCACTGAAGCTTTCTTT. The rearrangement uses TRBV15 and TRBJ1-1; 9 nucleotides agree with TRBD1. V was pared by 0 bases and J by 4 bases, with 9 bases of the junction left unmatched. Germline CDR1 and CDR2: LNHNV and YYDKDF (reference sequence). The CDR3 is 17 residues long.

This clonotype was picked up many times. This chain uses TRBV5-1 with TRBJ2-1; D remains unclear. Between the trimmed V and J ends, which lost 0 bases and 16 bases, there was a span of 14 bases. The V gene's germline CDR1 is SGHRS and CDR2 YFSETQ. This CDR3 is 12 amino acids long. The CDR3 sequence: CASSLAKGMGFF. The CDR3 DNA follows: TGCGCCAGCAGCTTGGCCAAAGGGATGGGATTCTTC.

This clonotype was seen a handful of times. This chain joins TRBV6-2 or TRBV6-3 and TRBJ2-1, with no clear D. CDR1 and CDR2 from the germline V gene are MNHEY and SVGEGT. This CDR3 is built from 16 residues. Trimming left V 6 bases short and J 3 bases short, with 18 bases between. The CDR3 reads CASSRDSRILYNEQFF. CDR3 in DNA: TGTGCCAGCAGCCGAGACTCCAGAATACTCTACAATGAGCAGTTCTTC.

Concerning this clonotype: This may arise from a read error, as a much more abundant clone is one base away. The chain is built from TRBV12-3 or TRBV12-4 and TRBJ1-2; D perhaps matches TRBD1 (5 bases). V lost 2 bases to trimming and J lost 0 bases, with 16 bases between them. This CDR3 is built from 17 residues. The CDR3 coding sequence is TGTGCCAGCAGTTTATTCGTGGGGACGAGAGCTAACTATGGCTACACCTTC. This encodes CASSLFVGTRANYGYTF.

This clonotype has at least ten counts. The rearrangement joins TRBV20-1 to TRBJ2-5, with 12 positions matching TRBD2. Germline CDR1 reads DFQATT; CDR2 reads SNEGSKA (reference sequence). The trim removed 3 bases at V and 5 bases at J, leaving 10 bases unmatched. The CDR3 covers 16 residues. This CDR3 reads CSASGLAGGPSETQYF. For the CDR3, the DNA is TGCAGTGCTAGCGGGCTAGCGGGAGGGCCCAGTGAGACCCAGTACTTC.

This clonotype was counted at least ten times. The chain couples TRBV11-2 to TRBJ2-1; D uncertain. This CDR3 has 15 residues. The V end lost 3 bases, the J end lost 0 bases, and 9 bases lay between the germline ends. Germline CDR1 SGHAT, CDR2 FQNNGV. For the CDR3, the DNA is TGTGCCAGCAGCTTCCAAAAGGCCTCCTACAATGAGCAGTTCTTC. It is translated as CASSFQKASYNEQFF.

This clonotype has a count of ten or more. The rearrangement uses TRBV2 and TRBJ2-7; D is possibly TRBD1 (6 bases). There are 11 residues in the CDR3. Germline lookup yields CDR1 SNHLY and CDR2 FYNNEI. With 7 bases removed from V and 3 bases from J, the gap between germline ends came to 7 bases. The CDR3 DNA reads TGTGCCAGCATACAGGGCTACGAGCAGTACTTC. Translation: CASIQGYEQYF.

This clonotype was counted at least ten times. The V gene is TRBV20-1, the J gene TRBJ2-1, with a weak D call TRBD2 (6 bases). This CDR3 contains 12 residues. CDR1 is DFQATT, CDR2 SNEGSKA, per germline (reference sequence). Trimming took off 7 bases at V and 3 bases at J, with 10 bases between the two ends. The DNA of the CDR3 is TGCAGTGTTACGCGGGGCTACAATGAGCAGTTCTTC. Residues: CSVTRGYNEQFF.

This clonotype was observed a handful of times. Lacking the conserved final phenylalanine or tryptophan, this CDR3 likely reflects a read error. J is TRBJ2-1 and V is TRBV7-3; 13 nucleotides match TRBD2. The CDR3 is 18 residues long. The junction had 16 bases not matched to a gene; V was cut back by 5 bases and J by 9 bases. Germline V gene data show CDR1 as SGHTA and CDR2 as FQGTGA. The CDR3 DNA is TGTGCCAGCAGCCAAGGACTAGCGGGAGTGGGGTCACAAGGTGAGCAGTTCCTC. Translation gives CASSQGLAGVGSQGEQFL.

The genes are TRBV29-1 and TRBJ2-1, with 9 bases that match TRBD2. Germline V lookup: CDR1 SQVTM, CDR2 ANQGSEA. V shed 3 bases, J shed 12 bases, and the junction held 0 bases outside the gene matches. This CDR3 contains 10 residues. The DNA for the CDR3 is TGCAGCGTTGAGCGGGAGGGGCAGTTCTTC. It translates to CSVEREGQFF.

The CDR3 DNA reads as TGTGCCAGCAGTGAGTCCGGGGGGGACAGTAGACAAGAGACCCAGTACTTC. Its protein is CASSESGGDSRQETQYF. This sequence joins TRBV2 and TRBJ2-5, with a weak D call TRBD2 (8 bases). The V end lost 3 bases, the J end lost 2 bases, and 19 bases lay between the germline ends. CDR1 is SNHLY, CDR2 FYNNEI, per germline. This CDR3 region has 17 residues.

This clonotype was seen a few times. One junction end disagrees with the germline gene, perhaps due to a read error. This chain joins TRBV6-5 and TRBJ2-7; 9 nucleotides align to TRBD2. Germline V gene lookup returns CDR1 MNHEY and CDR2 SVGAGI. The CDR3 spans 16 residues. The CDR3 is CASSHSRTSASYEQYF. CDR3 nucleotides: TGTGCCAGCAGTCACTCGCGGACTAGCGCATCCTACGAGCAGTACTTC.

CDR3 sequence: CARGGVTSGRAQTYEQYF. The CDR3, as DNA: TGCGCCAGAGGGGGGGTGACTAGCGGGAGGGCCCAGACCTACGAGCAGTACTTC. This chain links TRBV10-1 with TRBJ2-5; TRBD2 matches 14 bases. The DNA end favors TRBJ2-7, so the J call may be wrong. Germline values: CDR1 WNHNN, CDR2 SYGVQD (reference sequence). This CDR3 contains 18 residues.

Remarks on this clonotype: The conserved closing phenylalanine or tryptophan is absent in this CDR3, likely reflecting a read error. The DNA is omitted, as the CDR3 cannot be located on it reliably, and the CDR3 follows TCRdb's listing. The rearrangement links TRBV20-1 to TRBJ2-7; the D call of TRBD2 is as the table states it, not checked on the DNA. The CDR3 is 10 amino acids in total, end residues counted. The germline V gene encodes CDR1 DFQATT and CDR2 SNEGSKA (reference sequence). CDR3 amino acids: CSAPLPGLAG.

At least ten counts were recorded for this clonotype. This CDR3 reads CAIRAGVSPYNEQFF. The CDR3 DNA follows: TGTGCCATCAGGGCGGGAGTCTCTCCCTACAATGAGCAGTTCTTC. This rearrangement joins TRBV10-3 to TRBJ2-1, with 7 bases that match TRBD2. This CDR3 is built from 15 residues. V shed 6 bases and J 2 bases; nucleotides not matched to a gene: 7. Germline CDR1 is ENHRY and CDR2 is SYGVKD.

V usage is TRBV24-1 and J usage is TRBJ2-7; the match to TRBD1 covers 9 bases. The V gene's germline CDR1 is KGHDR and CDR2 SFDVKD. The CDR3 totals 12 residues. The V and J ends lost 9 bases and 5 bases, in that order; junction bases with no gene match: 4. The CDR3 nucleotides are TGTGCCACCGGGACAGGGTCCCACGAGCAGTACTTC. Residues: CATGTGSHEQYF.

This CDR3 reads CSAGRTGNQPQHF. CDR3 DNA sequence: TGCAGTGCTGGACGGACAGGGAATCAGCCCCAGCATTTT. This chain connects TRBV20-1 to TRBJ1-5, with 8 nucleotides matching TRBD1. Germline V gives CDR1 DFQATT, CDR2 SNEGSKA (reference sequence). This CDR3 contains 13 residues. J was trimmed by 4 bases and V by 5 bases; bases with no gene match: 4.